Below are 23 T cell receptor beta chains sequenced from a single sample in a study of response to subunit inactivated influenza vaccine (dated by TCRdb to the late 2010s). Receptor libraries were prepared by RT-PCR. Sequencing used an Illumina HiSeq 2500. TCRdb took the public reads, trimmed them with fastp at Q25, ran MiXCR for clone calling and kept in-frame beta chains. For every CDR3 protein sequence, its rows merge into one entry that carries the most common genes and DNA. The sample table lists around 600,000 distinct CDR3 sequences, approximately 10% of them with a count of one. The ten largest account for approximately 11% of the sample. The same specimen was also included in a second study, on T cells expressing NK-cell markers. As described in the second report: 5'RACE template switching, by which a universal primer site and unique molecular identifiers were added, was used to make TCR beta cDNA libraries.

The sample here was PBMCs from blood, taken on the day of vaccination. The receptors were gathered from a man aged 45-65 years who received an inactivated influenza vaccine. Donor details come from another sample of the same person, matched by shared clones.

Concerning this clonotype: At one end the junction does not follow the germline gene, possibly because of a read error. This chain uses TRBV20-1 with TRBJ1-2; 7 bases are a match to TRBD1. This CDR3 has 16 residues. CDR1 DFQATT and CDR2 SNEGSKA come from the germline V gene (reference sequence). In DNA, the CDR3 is TGCAGTGCTAGCTCAAGCTACAGGGGAAATAACCATGGCTACACCTTC. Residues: CSASSSYRGNNHGYTF.

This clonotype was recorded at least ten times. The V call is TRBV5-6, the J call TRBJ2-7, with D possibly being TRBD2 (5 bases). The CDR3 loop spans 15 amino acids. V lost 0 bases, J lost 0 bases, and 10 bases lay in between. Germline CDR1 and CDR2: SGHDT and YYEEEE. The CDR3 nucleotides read TGTGCCAGCAGCTTGGGGCGGAGGAGCTCCTACGAGCAGTACTTC. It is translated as CASSLGRRSSYEQYF.

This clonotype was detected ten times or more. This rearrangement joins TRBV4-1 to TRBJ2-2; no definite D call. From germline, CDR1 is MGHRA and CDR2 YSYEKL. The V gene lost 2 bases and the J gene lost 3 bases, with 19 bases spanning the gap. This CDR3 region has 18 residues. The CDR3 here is CASSQKSQRESYTGELFF. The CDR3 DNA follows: TGCGCCAGCAGCCAAAAAAGTCAAAGGGAAAGTTACACCGGGGAGCTGTTTTTT.

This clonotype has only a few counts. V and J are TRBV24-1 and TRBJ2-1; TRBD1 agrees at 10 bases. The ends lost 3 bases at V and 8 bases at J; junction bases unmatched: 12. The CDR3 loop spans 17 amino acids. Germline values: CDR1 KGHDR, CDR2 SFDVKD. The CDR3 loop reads CATSDSGPGQGSHEQFF. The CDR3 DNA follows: TGTGCCACCAGTGATAGCGGGCCGGGACAGGGGAGTCATGAGCAGTTCTTC.

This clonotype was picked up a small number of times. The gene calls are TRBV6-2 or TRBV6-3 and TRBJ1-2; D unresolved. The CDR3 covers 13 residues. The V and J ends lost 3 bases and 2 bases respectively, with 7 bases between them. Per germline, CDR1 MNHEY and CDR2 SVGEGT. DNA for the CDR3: TGTGCCAGCAGTTATAACAACAACTATGGCTACACCTTC. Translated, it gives CASSYNNNYGYTF.

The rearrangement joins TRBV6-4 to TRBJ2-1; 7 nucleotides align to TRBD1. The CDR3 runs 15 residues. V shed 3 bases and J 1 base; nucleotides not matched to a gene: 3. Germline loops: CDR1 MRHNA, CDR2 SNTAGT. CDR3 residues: CASSEDRSSYNEQFF. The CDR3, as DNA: TGTGCCAGCAGTGAGGACAGGAGTTCCTACAATGAGCAGTTCTTC.

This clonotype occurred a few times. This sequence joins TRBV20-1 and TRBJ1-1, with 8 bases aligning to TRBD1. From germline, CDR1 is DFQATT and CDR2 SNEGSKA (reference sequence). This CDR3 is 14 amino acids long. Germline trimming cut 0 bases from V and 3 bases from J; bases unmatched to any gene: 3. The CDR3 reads CSARDAQGDTEAFF. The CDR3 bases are TGCAGTGCTAGAGACGCACAGGGGGACACTGAAGCTTTCTTT.

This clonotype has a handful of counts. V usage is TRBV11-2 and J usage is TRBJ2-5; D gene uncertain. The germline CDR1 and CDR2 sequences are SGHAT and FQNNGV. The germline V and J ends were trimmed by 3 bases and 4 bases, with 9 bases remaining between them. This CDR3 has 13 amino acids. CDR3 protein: CASSFSARETQYF. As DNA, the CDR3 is TGTGCCAGCAGCTTTTCTGCGAGAGAGACCCAGTACTTC.

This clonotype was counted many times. The CDR3 DNA reads TGTGCCAGCAGGATACAGGGATCCTACGAGCAGTACTTC. Translated: CASRIQGSYEQYF. The gene calls are TRBV28 and TRBJ2-7, with D possibly being TRBD1 (6 bases). CDR1 and CDR2 (germline): MDHEN, SYDVKM. CDR3 length equals 13 residues. V was pared by 6 bases and J by 1 base, with 10 bases between.

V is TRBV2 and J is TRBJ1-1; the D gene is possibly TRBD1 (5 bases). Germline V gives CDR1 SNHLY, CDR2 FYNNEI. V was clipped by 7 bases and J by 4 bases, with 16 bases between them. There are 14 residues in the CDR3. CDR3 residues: CASKMGGSVTEAFF. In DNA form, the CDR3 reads TGTGCCAGCAAGATGGGGGGGTCTGTCACTGAAGCTTTCTTT.

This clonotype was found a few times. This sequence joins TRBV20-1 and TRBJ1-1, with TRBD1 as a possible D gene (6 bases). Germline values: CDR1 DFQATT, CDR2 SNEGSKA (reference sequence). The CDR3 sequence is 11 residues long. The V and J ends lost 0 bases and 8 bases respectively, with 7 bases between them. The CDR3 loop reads CSARDGTEAFF. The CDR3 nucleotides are TGCAGTGCTAGAGATGGGACAGAAGCTTTCTTT.

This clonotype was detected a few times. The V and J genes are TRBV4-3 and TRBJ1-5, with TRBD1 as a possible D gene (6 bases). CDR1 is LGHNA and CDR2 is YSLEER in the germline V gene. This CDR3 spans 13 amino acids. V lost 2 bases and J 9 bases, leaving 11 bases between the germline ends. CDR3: CASSQNRDGPQHF. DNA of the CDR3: TGCGCCAGCAGCCAAAACAGGGATGGGCCCCAGCATTTT.

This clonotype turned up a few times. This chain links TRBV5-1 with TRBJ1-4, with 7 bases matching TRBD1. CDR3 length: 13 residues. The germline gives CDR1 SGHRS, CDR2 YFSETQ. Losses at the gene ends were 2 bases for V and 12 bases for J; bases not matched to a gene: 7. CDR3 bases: TGCGCCAGCAGCTTAACTACAGGGGTCGAACTGTTTTTT. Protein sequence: CASSLTTGVELFF. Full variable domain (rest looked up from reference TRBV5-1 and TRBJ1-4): KAGVTQTPRYLIKTRGQQVTLSCSPISGHRSVSWYQQTPGQGLQFLFEYFSETQRNKGNFPGRFSGRQFSNSRSEMNVSTLELGDSALYLCASSLTTGVELFFGSGTQLSVL.

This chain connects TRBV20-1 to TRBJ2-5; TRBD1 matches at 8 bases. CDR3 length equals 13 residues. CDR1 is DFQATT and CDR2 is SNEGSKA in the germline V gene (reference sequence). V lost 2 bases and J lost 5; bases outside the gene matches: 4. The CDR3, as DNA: TGCAGTGCTAGACACCGGGACAGGGAGACCCAGTACTTC. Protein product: CSARHRDRETQYF.

The CDR3 sequence is CASSALAKNIQYF. The CDR3 DNA is TGTGCCAGCAGCGCCCTAGCCAAAAACATTCAGTACTTC. The chain employs TRBV7-8 and TRBJ2-4, with D unresolved. V was trimmed by 5 bases and J by 0 bases, leaving 5 bases between them. Germline loops: CDR1 SGHVS, CDR2 FQNEAQ. This CDR3 comprises 13 residues. The full variable domain, completed using reference TRBV7-8 and TRBJ2-4, is GAGVSQSPRYKVAKRGQDVALRCDPISGHVSLFWYQQALGQGPEFLTYFQNEAQLDKSGLPSDRFFAERPEGSVSTLKIQRTQQEDSAVYLCASSALAKNIQYFGAGTRLSVL.

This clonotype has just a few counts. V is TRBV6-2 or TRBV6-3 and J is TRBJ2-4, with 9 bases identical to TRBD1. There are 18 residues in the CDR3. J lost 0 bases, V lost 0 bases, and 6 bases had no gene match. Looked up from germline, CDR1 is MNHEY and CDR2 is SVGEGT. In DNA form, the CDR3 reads TGTGCCAGCAGTTACTCGATAGGACAGGGGCAAGCCAAAAACATTCAGTACTTC. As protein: CASSYSIGQGQAKNIQYF.

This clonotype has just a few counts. This CDR3 is CSAVYRVRSETQYF. CDR3 sequence (DNA): TGCAGTGCTGTATACAGGGTACGATCAGAGACCCAGTACTTC. The chain joins TRBV20-1 to TRBJ2-5, with D perhaps TRBD1 (6 bases). V was shortened by 5 bases and J by 4 bases, with 17 bases between the two germline ends. CDR1 is DFQATT and CDR2 is SNEGSKA in the germline V gene (reference sequence). The CDR3 extends over 14 amino acids.

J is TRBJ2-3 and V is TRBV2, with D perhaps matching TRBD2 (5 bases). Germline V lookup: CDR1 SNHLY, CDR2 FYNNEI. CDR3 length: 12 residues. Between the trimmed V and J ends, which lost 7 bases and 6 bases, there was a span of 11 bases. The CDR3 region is CASKDSVDTQYF. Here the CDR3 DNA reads TGTGCCAGCAAGGATAGCGTGGATACGCAGTATTTT.

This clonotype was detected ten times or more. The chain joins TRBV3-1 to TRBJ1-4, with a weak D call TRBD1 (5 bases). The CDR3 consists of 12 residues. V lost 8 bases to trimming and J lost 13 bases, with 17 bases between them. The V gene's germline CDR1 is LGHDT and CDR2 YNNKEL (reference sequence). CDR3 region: CASGGGRGTLFF. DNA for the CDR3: TGTGCCAGCGGCGGGGGTCGTGGGACACTGTTTTTT.

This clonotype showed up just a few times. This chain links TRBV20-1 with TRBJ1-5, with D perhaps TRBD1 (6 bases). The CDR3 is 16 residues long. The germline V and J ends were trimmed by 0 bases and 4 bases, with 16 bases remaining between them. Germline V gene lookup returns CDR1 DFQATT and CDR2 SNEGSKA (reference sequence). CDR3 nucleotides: TGCAGTGCTAGAGATTCACGGGGGCAGGTTAATCAGCCCCAGCATTTT. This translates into CSARDSRGQVNQPQHF.

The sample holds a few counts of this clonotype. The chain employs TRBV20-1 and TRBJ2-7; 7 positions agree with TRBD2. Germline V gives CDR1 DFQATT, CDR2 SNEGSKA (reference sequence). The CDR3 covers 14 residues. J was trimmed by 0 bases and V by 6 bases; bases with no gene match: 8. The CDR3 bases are TGCAGTGCCTCTGGGGAGGGTATCTCCTACGAGCAGTACTTC. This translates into CSASGEGISYEQYF.

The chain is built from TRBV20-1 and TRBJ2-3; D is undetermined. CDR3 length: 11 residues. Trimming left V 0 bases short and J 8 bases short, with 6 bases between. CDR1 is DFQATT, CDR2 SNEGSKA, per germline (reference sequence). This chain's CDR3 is CSAREAVTQYF. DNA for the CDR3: TGCAGTGCTAGAGAGGCGGTTACGCAGTATTTT.

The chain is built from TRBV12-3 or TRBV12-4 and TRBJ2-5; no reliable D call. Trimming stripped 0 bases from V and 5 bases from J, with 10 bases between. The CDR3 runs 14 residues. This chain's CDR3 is CASSLAGNRETQYF. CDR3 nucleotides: TGTGCCAGCAGTTTAGCAGGCAACCGGGAGACCCAGTACTTC.